Listed here are 24 T cell receptor beta chains from one sample, sequenced in a study of Ad26.COV2.S vaccination and SARS-CoV-2 variants. Method: immunoSEQ multiplex PCR; TCRdb's copy keeps in-frame clones and lacks some. The sample lists hundreds of thousands of clones; around 89% were seen once. The treatment denotes: roughly 20 received Ad26.COV2.S at low or high dose, single or two shots; about 5 received placebo; per-sample allocation not given. The samples date from day 63 after the first vaccine or placebo injection. This specimen consisted of peripheral blood, obtained in a trial of Ad26.COV2.S vaccine versus placebo. The receptor set was obtained from a person between 18 and 65 years old who received the Ad26.COV2.S COVID-19 vaccine or a placebo.

The rearrangement uses TRBV15 and TRBJ2-3; TRBD2 agrees at 7 bases. CDR1 is LNHNV and CDR2 is YYDKDF in the germline V gene (reference sequence). There are 15 residues in the CDR3. Germline trimming cut 1 base from V and 1 base from J; bases unmatched to any gene: 2. CDR3 residues: CATSRALAGTDTQYF. As DNA, the CDR3 is TGTGCCACCAGCAGAGCCCTAGCGGGCACAGATACGCAGTATTTT.

The chain joins TRBV28 to TRBJ2-7; TRBD1 agrees at 7 bases. This CDR3 has 14 residues. V was pared by 4 bases and J by 3 bases, with 6 bases of the junction left unmatched. Germline V CDR1 and CDR2: MDHEN, SYDVKM. The CDR3 loop is CASSSLQGDYEQYF. The CDR3 DNA follows: TGTGCCAGCAGTTCATTGCAGGGGGACTACGAGCAGTACTTC. The full variable domain, completed using reference TRBV28 and TRBJ2-7, is DVKVTQSSRYLVKRTGEKVFLECVQDMDHENMFWYRQDPGLGLRLIYFSYDVKMKEKGDIPEGYSVSREKKERFSLILESASTNQTSMYLCASSSLQGDYEQYFGPGTRLTVT.

The chain joins TRBV19 to TRBJ1-2, with a tentative D call TRBD1 (5 bases). Per germline, CDR1 LNHDA and CDR2 SQIVND (reference sequence). The CDR3 has 14 amino acids. The V and J ends lost 6 bases and 0 bases respectively, with 11 bases between them. The DNA for the CDR3 is TGTGCCAGTAGGGTGTGGGGGACTAACTATGGCTACACCTTC. This sequence encodes CASRVWGTNYGYTF.

This chain connects TRBV6-4 to TRBJ2-2; D is unresolved. CDR1 is MRHNA, CDR2 SNTAGT, per germline. Trimming left V 2 bases short and J 4 bases short, with 11 bases between. The CDR3 is made up of 15 amino acids. CDR3 sequence reads: CASSDRVGFTGELFF. CDR3 DNA sequence: TGTGCCAGCAGTGACAGGGTGGGGTTCACCGGGGAGCTGTTTTTT.

The rearrangement uses TRBV6-2 or TRBV6-3 and TRBJ2-7, with 9 bases that match TRBD2. CDR3 length: 12 residues. With 5 bases clipped from V and 7 bases from J, the junction kept 3 bases outside the gene matches. Germline V CDR1 and CDR2: MNHEY, SVGEGT. CDR3 in DNA: TGTGCCAGCAGTCGGACTAGCGTTGAGCAGTACTTC. The encoded protein is CASSRTSVEQYF.

In this sample, this clone turned up once. The chain is built from TRBV25-1 and TRBJ1-2; D might be TRBD1 (6 bases). This CDR3 contains 13 residues. V lost 8 bases and J 7 bases, leaving 17 bases between the germline ends. The germline V gene has CDR1 MGHDK and CDR2 SYGVNS. CDR3 nucleotides: TGTGCCAGCCGGGACACCGCTGAGGGTGGCTACACCTTC. This translates into CASRDTAEGGYTF.

The V and J genes are TRBV7-9 and TRBJ2-5, with 12 positions matching TRBD2. CDR3 size: 17 residues. The ends lost 5 bases at V and 5 bases at J; junction bases unmatched: 12. Per germline, CDR1 SEHNR and CDR2 FQNEAQ (reference sequence). The CDR3 DNA sequence: TGTGCCAGCAGCCGATCGACTAGCGGGAGAGGTTGGGAGACCCAGTACTTC. It specifies CASSRSTSGRGWETQYF.

The chain has TRBV6-2 or TRBV6-3 and TRBJ2-5, with D perhaps given as TRBD1 or TRBD2 (5 bases each). The ends were cut back, 6 bases at V and 2 bases at J, with 16 bases in the middle. CDR3 length equals 15 residues. Germline values: CDR1 MNHEY, CDR2 SVGEGT. CDR3 loop: CASSPGAQDQETQYF. The CDR3 DNA is TGTGCCAGCAGCCCCGGGGCCCAGGATCAAGAGACCCAGTACTTC.

The chain employs TRBV5-6 and TRBJ2-7; maybe TRBD1 (5 bases). The CDR3 runs 14 residues. Germline V CDR1 and CDR2: SGHDT, YYEEEE. V lost 1 base to trimming and J lost 4 bases, with 12 bases between them. The CDR3 region is CASSLRGDGYEQYF. In DNA form, the CDR3 reads TGTGCCAGCAGCTTGAGGGGTGATGGGTACGAGCAGTACTTC.

The chain links TRBV5-4 to TRBJ2-3; no definite D call. Trimming left V 2 bases short and J 5 bases short, with 15 bases between. Germline CDR1 is SGHNT and CDR2 is YYREEE (reference sequence). The CDR3 length is 15 residues. CDR3 sequence reads: CASSLGFSAVDTQYF. The CDR3 nucleotides read TGTGCCAGCAGCTTAGGATTCTCGGCGGTAGATACGCAGTATTTT.

This chain links TRBV29-1 with TRBJ2-7; perhaps TRBD2 as D (5 bases). Trimming left V 4 bases short and J 3 bases short, with 13 bases between. Germline CDR1 SQVTM, CDR2 ANQGSEA. The length of the CDR3 is 13 residues. The CDR3 DNA reads as TGCAGCGTTGTCCCGGCAGACTACTACGAGCAGTACTTC. It is translated as CSVVPADYYEQYF.

The chain links TRBV27 to TRBJ2-7; D is possibly TRBD1 (6 bases). Germline V gene sequence: CDR1 MNHEY, CDR2 SMNVEV (reference sequence). The germline V and J ends were trimmed by 4 bases and 3 bases, with 16 bases remaining between them. This CDR3 is 15 amino acids long. For the CDR3, the DNA is TGTGCCAGCAGTTCTCCCGACAGGCGAAGCTACGAGCAGTACTTC. Translation gives CASSSPDRRSYEQYF.

In this sample, this clone turned up once. The chain joins TRBV11-2 to TRBJ2-3; D might be TRBD1 (6 bases). Germline assignment: CDR1 SGHAT and CDR2 FQNNGV. CDR3 length: 17 residues. V was shortened by 2 bases and J by 2 bases, with 17 bases between the two germline ends. CDR3 sequence (DNA): TGTGCCAGCAGCTTACTGGGGTCAGGGGAACTCACAGATACGCAGTATTTT. It yields the protein CASSLLGSGELTDTQYF.

This chain uses TRBV7-2 with TRBJ2-4; weak D call: TRBD2 (5 bases). The CDR3 loop spans 15 amino acids. V was trimmed by 3 bases and J by 0 bases, leaving 9 bases between them. CDR1 is SGHTA and CDR2 is FQGNSA in the germline V gene. The CDR3 DNA reads TGTGCCAGCAGCTTCGGCGGGTCAGCCAAAAACATTCAGTACTTC. Translated: CASSFGGSAKNIQYF.

The rearrangement links TRBV5-1 to TRBJ1-1; D is possibly TRBD1 (6 bases). Germline loops: CDR1 SGHRS, CDR2 YFSETQ. V was clipped by 0 bases and J by 3 bases, with 12 bases between them. The CDR3 is made up of 15 amino acids. In DNA form, the CDR3 reads TGCGCCAGCAGCTTGGGTCAGGGGACCGACACTGAAGCTTTCTTT. Protein product: CASSLGQGTDTEAFF.

This chain links TRBV5-1 with TRBJ1-1, with D uncertain. Trimming shortened V by 0 bases and J by 1 base, and 7 bases separated the two germline ends. The CDR3 spans 14 residues. Germline CDR1 SGHRS, CDR2 YFSETQ. CDR3 sequence: CASSLGSENTEAFF. In DNA, the CDR3 is TGCGCCAGCAGCTTGGGTTCGGAGAACACTGAAGCTTTCTTT.

The sample holds many counts of this clone. The rearrangement uses TRBV28 and TRBJ1-5, with D possibly being TRBD1 (5 bases). Germline CDR1 is MDHEN and CDR2 is SYDVKM. The germline V and J ends were trimmed by 3 bases and 3 bases, with 12 bases remaining between them. The CDR3 has 15 residues. CDR3 loop: CASSLGGSLNQPQHF. The CDR3, as DNA: TGTGCCAGCAGTTTGGGGGGGTCTCTCAATCAGCCCCAGCATTTT.

The chain links TRBV15 to TRBJ1-2, with TRBD1 matching over 7 bases. V shed 5 bases, J shed 6 bases, and the junction held 9 bases outside the gene matches. The CDR3 length is 14 residues. Germline lookup yields CDR1 LNHNV and CDR2 YYDKDF (reference sequence). The CDR3 sequence is CATSALSGTDGYTF. The CDR3 bases are TGTGCCACCAGCGCACTATCCGGGACAGATGGCTACACCTTC.

This sequence joins TRBV7-3 and TRBJ1-4; TRBD1 aligns across 8 bases. From germline, CDR1 is SGHTA and CDR2 FQGTGA. The CDR3 runs 15 residues. Unmatched junction bases numbered 11, after V lost 5 bases and J lost 9 bases. This chain's CDR3 is CASSRRIQGGKKLFF. The DNA of the CDR3 is TGTGCCAGCAGCCGGCGGATACAGGGGGGGAAAAAACTGTTTTTT.

The chain employs TRBV14 and TRBJ2-3; the match to TRBD2 covers 16 bases. With 0 bases clipped from V and 4 bases from J, the junction kept 7 bases outside the gene matches. Germline CDR1 and CDR2: SGHDN and FVKESK. The CDR3 is made up of 19 amino acids. For the CDR3, the DNA is TGTGCCAGCAGCCAAGATCGGGGACTAGCGGGAGGGCCCGCAGATACGCAGTATTTT. Protein sequence: CASSQDRGLAGGPADTQYF.

The rearrangement links TRBV7-9 to TRBJ2-2; D gene ambiguous. V was pared by 2 bases and J by 3 bases, with 10 bases between. Germline V CDR1 and CDR2: SEHNR, FQNEAQ (reference sequence). The CDR3 is made up of 15 amino acids. The CDR3 sequence: CASSLRKNYTGELFF. CDR3 nucleotide sequence: TGTGCCAGCAGCTTACGGAAGAACTACACCGGGGAGCTGTTTTTT.

This chain uses TRBV27 with TRBJ1-5; D unclear. This CDR3 spans 16 amino acids. With 1 base removed from V and 5 bases from J, the gap between germline ends came to 15 bases. Looked up from germline, CDR1 is MNHEY and CDR2 is SMNVEV (reference sequence). CDR3 amino acids: CASSLLGSPKDQPQHF. As DNA, the CDR3 is TGTGCCAGCAGTTTATTAGGTTCCCCGAAGGATCAGCCCCAGCATTTT.

V usage is TRBV2 and J usage is TRBJ1-1; no clear D gene. CDR3 length equals 13 residues. The ends were cut back, 3 bases at V and 1 base at J, with 6 bases in the middle. CDR1 is SNHLY and CDR2 is FYNNEI in the germline V gene. This CDR3 reads CASSDRRNTEAFF. CDR3 nucleotide sequence: TGTGCCAGCAGTGATCGGCGGAACACTGAAGCTTTCTTT.

The V call is TRBV29-1, the J call TRBJ2-7; D ambiguous. Looked up from germline, CDR1 is SQVTM and CDR2 is ANQGSEA. The V end was cut by 4 bases, the J end by 2 bases, with 9 bases between. The length of the CDR3 is 12 residues. The CDR3 loop reads CSVVIPPYEQYF. CDR3 nucleotide sequence: TGCAGCGTTGTTATTCCGCCCTACGAGCAGTACTTC.